This record covers a single T cell receptor (beta chain). This entry belongs to a study of blood T cell repertoires in COVID-19. About the study: COVID-19 samples collected from the United States, Italy and Spain covered acute and convalescent phases.

Under the authors' procedure: Estimation of nucleated cell counts relied on the amplification of reference gene primers. Data came from immunoSEQ multiplex PCR; TCRdb stores just in-frame clones and leaves some out. V and J calls and clone size follow that table, whereas D and trimming were derived from the DNA. The sample lists 25,000 to 30,000 clones, 85% seen once, with 25% in the top ten. This CDR3 has 17 residues. Germline values: CDR1 MNHEY, CDR2 SMNVEV (reference sequence). With V trimmed by 5 bases and J by 2 bases, 11 bases remained unmatched. The gene calls are TRBV27 and TRBJ2-7; 11 positions match TRBD2. The material sequenced was peripheral blood. This clonotype originated in a human donor in a cohort sampled during active COVID-19. The CDR3 here is CASSPRLLAGDPYEQYF. Written as DNA, the CDR3 is TGTGCCAGCAGTCCCAGACTACTAGCGGGGGACCCCTACGAGCAGTACTTC.